Listed below are T cell receptor beta chains from one sample, sequenced in a study of T cell clones after liver transplantation. Libraries were prepared by immunoSEQ multiplex PCR; TCRdb keeps only in-frame clonotypes and omits some of them. The sample comprises 45,000 to 60,000 clones, about four fifths of which are singletons, and 8% to 9.5% rests with the top ten. The sequencing here drew on CD4+ T cells from blood, taken before liver transplant. The source of these receptors is a human donor who received a liver transplant. Both conserved end residues are part of each CDR3. D genes are given only for firm matches. Rows may omit the clone size; those that give it use once, few, many or a size class.

>few|TRBV7-3|TRBJ1-6|TRBD1
CASSFTGGRSPLHF
TGTGCCAGCAGCTTCACAGGGGGAAGGTCACCCCTCCACTTT
>.|TRBV5-1|TRBJ2-1|.
CASSSGGSSYNEQFF
TGCGCCAGCAGCTCTGGGGGCAGCTCCTACAATGAGCAGTTCTTC
>.|TRBV7-6|TRBJ1-4|.
CASSLARWEKQGTNEKLFF
TGTGCCAGCAGCTTAGCGAGGTGGGAGAAACAGGGAACTAATGAAAAACTGTTTTTT
>once|TRBV5-5|TRBJ2-1|TRBD1
CASSPRTGVTNNEQFF
TGTGCCAGCAGCCCGAGGACAGGAGTCACAAACAATGAGCAGTTCTTC
>.|TRBV28|TRBJ2-4|TRBD2
CASSLNPGGKNIQYF
TGTGCCAGCAGTTTAAATCCGGGAGGGAAAAACATTCAGTACTTC
>.|TRBV9|TRBJ2-1|TRBD2
CASSVASGIGNEQFF
TGTGCCAGCAGCGTAGCTAGCGGGATAGGTAATGAGCAGTTCTTC
>.|TRBV2|TRBJ2-7|.
CASSPQAYEQYF
TGTGCCAGCAGCCCACAGGCCTACGAGCAGTACTTC
>.|TRBV5-1|TRBJ2-6|TRBD2
CASSSGLDVSGANVLTF
TGCGCCAGCAGCTCGGGACTAGATGTGTCTGGGGCCAACGTCCTGACTTTC
>.|TRBV19|TRBJ1-2|.
CASNAPGLNYGYTF
TGTGCCAGTAATGCCCCCGGACTTAACTATGGCTACACCTTC
>.|TRBV12-5|TRBJ1-2|.
CASGLGVDSGGYTF
TGTGCTAGTGGTTTGGGGGTAGACAGTGGCGGCTACACCTTC
>once|TRBV21-1|TRBJ1-2|.
CASSKAPSGNNYGYTF
TGTGCCAGCAGCAAAGCTCCCAGCGGAAACAACTATGGCTACACCTTC
>.|TRBV28|TRBJ1-5|.
CASSLLNQPQHF
TGTGCCAGCAGTCTTTTAAATCAGCCCCAGCATTTT
>.|TRBV7-2|TRBJ1-2|.
CASSPSGTQYYGYTF
TGTGCCAGCAGCCCCTCGGGCACACAGTACTATGGCTACACCTTC
>.|TRBV19|TRBJ2-3|.
CAPWGRKADTQYF
TGTGCCCCCTGGGGCAGGAAGGCAGATACGCAGTATTTT
>.|TRBV7-2|TRBJ2-2|.
CASSPFAGELFF
TGTGCCAGCAGCCCCTTTGCCGGGGAGCTGTTTTTT
>.|TRBV5-6|TRBJ1-1|.
CASSLSTFPGDTEAFF
TGTGCCAGCAGCTTATCGACATTCCCCGGGGACACTGAAGCTTTCTTT
>.|TRBV28|TRBJ2-1|.
CASSLSTGVSYNEQFF
TGTGCCAGCAGTTTATCTACGGGGGTGAGCTACAATGAGCAGTTCTTC
>.|TRBV6-5|TRBJ1-2|TRBD1
CASSYSGQGYGYTF
TGTGCCAGCAGTTACTCGGGACAGGGATATGGCTACACCTTC
>few|TRBV7-6|TRBJ2-7|.
CASSLSRTTYEQYF
TGTGCCAGCAGCTTAAGCCGGACCACCTACGAGCAGTACTTC
>once|TRBV5-1|TRBJ2-3|.
CASSPTVAGTDTQYF
TGCGCCAGCAGCCCTACCGTGGCTGGCACAGATACGCAGTATTTT
>.|TRBV19|TRBJ1-4|.
CASSFLPGSGGKLFF
TGTGCCAGTAGTTTCCTCCCGGGCTCCGGGGGAAAACTGTTTTTT
>.|TRBV29-1|TRBJ2-5|.
CSVEIDGRETQYF
TGCAGCGTTGAAATCGACGGGAGAGAGACCCAGTACTTC
>.|TRBV4-1|TRBJ1-2|TRBD1
CASSYNRGANYGYTF
TGCGCCAGCAGCTATAACAGGGGAGCTAACTATGGCTACACCTTC
>.|TRBV6-5|TRBJ1-2|TRBD1
CASSYGTASNYGYTF
TGTGCCAGCAGTTACGGGACAGCTTCTAACTATGGCTACACCTTC
>.|TRBV7-2|TRBJ2-7|TRBD1
CASSLARDSEQYF
TGTGCCAGCAGCTTAGCCCGGGACAGCGAGCAGTACTTC
>.|TRBV7-2|TRBJ2-7|TRBD1
CASSLRGQGVRNEQYF
TGTGCCAGCAGCTTAAGGGGGCAGGGAGTAAGGAACGAGCAGTACTTC
>.|TRBV7-2|TRBJ2-7|TRBD2
CASSLLAGGVSEQYF
TGTGCCAGCAGTCTCTTAGCGGGGGGTGTGAGTGAGCAGTACTTC
>.|TRBV4-3|TRBJ2-7|TRBD1
CASSRRTGSHEQYF
TGCGCCAGCAGCCGGAGGACAGGGTCCCACGAGCAGTACTTC
>.|TRBV6-4|TRBJ1-5|.
CASSYRQGRNQPQHF
TGTGCCAGCAGTTACAGGCAGGGACGAAATCAGCCCCAGCATTTT
>.|TRBV19|TRBJ2-1|.
CASRDTLSYNEQFF
TGTGCCAGTAGGGACACGCTCTCCTACAATGAGCAGTTCTTC
>.|TRBV6-1|TRBJ1-1|.
CASTQTLNTEAFF
TGTGCCAGCACTCAGACACTAAACACTGAAGCTTTCTTT
>once|TRBV9|TRBJ1-5|TRBD1
CASSVGTGGLNQPQHF
TGTGCCAGCAGCGTAGGGACAGGGGGCCTCAATCAGCCCCAGCATTTT
>.|TRBV7-2|TRBJ2-1|TRBD2
CASSPVGLAEIYNEQFF
TGTGCCAGCAGCCCCGTGGGACTAGCGGAGATCTACAATGAGCAGTTCTTC
>.|TRBV29-1|TRBJ1-2|.
CSAAAETYGYTF
TGCAGCGCCGCCGCAGAAACCTATGGCTACACCTTC
>.|TRBV9|TRBJ2-1|TRBD2
CASSPRGAGGDEQFF
TGTGCCAGCAGCCCCCGGGGAGCGGGAGGGGATGAGCAGTTCTTC
>.|TRBV27|TRBJ1-3|.
CASSLLPGTSGNTIYF
TGTGCCAGCAGTCTTCTCCCGGGGACCTCTGGAAACACCATATATTTT
>few|TRBV18|TRBJ1-2|.
CASSQSDGYGYTF
TGTGCCAGCTCACAGAGTGACGGCTATGGCTACACCTTC
>few|TRBV28|TRBJ1-4|.
CASSDDSRTGQTNEKLFF
TGTGCCAGCAGTGACGACAGCAGGACGGGGCAAACTAATGAAAAACTGTTTTTT
>.|TRBV28|TRBJ1-5|.
CASSLQILHQPQHF
TGTGCCAGCAGTCTACAGATCCTACATCAGCCCCAGCATTTT
>.|TRBV25-1|TRBJ1-4|TRBD1
CASRPQGHGEKLFF
TGTGCCAGCAGGCCACAGGGGCATGGCGAAAAACTGTTTTTT
>.|TRBV14|TRBJ2-5|TRBD2
CASSQITPSGRKETQYF
TGTGCCAGCAGCCAAATCACCCCTAGCGGGAGGAAAGAGACCCAGTACTTC
>.|TRBV6-4|TRBJ1-1|.
CASSDEGGTEAFF
TGTGCCAGCAGTGACGAAGGGGGGACTGAAGCTTTCTTT
>.|TRBV7-3|TRBJ2-7|.
CASSLGPAPYEQYF
TGTGCCAGCAGCTTAGGGCCCGCACCCTACGAGCAGTACTTC
>.|TRBV28|TRBJ1-2|.
CASAGGADYGYTF
TGTGCCAGCGCCGGGGGCGCGGACTATGGCTACACCTTC